The 22 T cell receptor beta chains below all came from one sample that was sequenced in a study of OX40 agonist ivuxolimab in advanced cancers. TCRdb's copy holds only in-frame clones and misses some; the assay was immunoSEQ multiplex PCR. Here the sample spans some 33,000 clones, 90% to 95% being singletons. This specimen consisted of CD4+ or CD8+ T cells sorted from blood, obtained in a trial of the OX40 agonist ivuxolimab. Source of these receptors: an adult with an advanced solid tumor such as melanoma, head and neck, liver or kidney cancer.

V gene TRBV27 combines with J gene TRBJ2-1; 12 bases align to TRBD1. V lost 6 bases to trimming and J lost 4 bases; unmatched junction nucleotides: 4. The CDR3 totals 15 residues. The germline V gene encodes CDR1 MNHEY and CDR2 SMNVEV (reference sequence). In DNA, the CDR3 is TGTGCCAGCAGACCGGGACAGGGGGCATACAATGAGCAGTTCTTC. Translating gives CASRPGQGAYNEQFF.

The V and J genes are TRBV7-9 and TRBJ2-3; D is uncertain. CDR1 is SEHNR, CDR2 FQNEAQ, per germline (reference sequence). Trimming removed 3 bases from V and 5 bases from J, with 6 bases in between. The CDR3 has 12 amino acids. CDR3 protein: CASSFSQDTQYF. Here the CDR3 DNA reads TGTGCCAGCAGCTTTTCCCAAGATACGCAGTATTTT.

This clone was counted a few times. This chain joins TRBV9 and TRBJ2-1, with D possibly being TRBD1 (6 bases). The CDR3 spans 15 residues. Per germline, CDR1 SGDLS and CDR2 YYNGEE. Between the trimmed V and J ends, which lost 0 bases and 8 bases, there was a span of 15 bases. The CDR3 DNA reads as TGTGCCAGCAGCGTAGTCGGGTCAGGGGAATATGAGCAGTTCTTC. Amino acids: CASSVVGSGEYEQFF.

The chain recombines TRBV28 with TRBJ1-5; D is uncertain. V lost 3 bases to trimming and J lost 0 bases, with 12 bases between them. CDR3 length equals 16 residues. The V gene's germline CDR1 is MDHEN and CDR2 SYDVKM. The CDR3 region has the DNA TGTGCCAGCAGTTTTTTGTACGGGAATAGCAATCAGCCCCAGCATTTT. Its translation is CASSFLYGNSNQPQHF.

The chain links TRBV15 to TRBJ1-1, with D unresolved. The V gene lost 0 bases and the J gene lost 1 base, with 12 bases spanning the gap. CDR3 length: 16 residues. In germline, CDR1 is LNHNV, CDR2 YYDKDF (reference sequence). CDR3 coding DNA: TGTGCCACCAGCAGAGACCACCCAACAGCGAACACTGAAGCTTTCTTT. Translation gives CATSRDHPTANTEAFF.

The rearrangement joins TRBV28 to TRBJ2-4, with D maybe TRBD2 (5 bases). CDR1 and CDR2 from the germline V gene are MDHEN and SYDVKM. V dropped 6 bases and J dropped 7 bases, with 16 bases sitting between them. CDR3 length equals 14 residues. The CDR3 DNA reads TGTGCCAGCAGGCGGGCCGGGGAATCTAACATTCAGTACTTC. Translating it yields CASRRAGESNIQYF.

The rearrangement links TRBV27 to TRBJ1-2; D unresolved. CDR3 size: 15 residues. Germline V gives CDR1 MNHEY, CDR2 SMNVEV (reference sequence). The ends were cut back, 6 bases at V and 1 base at J, with 15 bases in the middle. The CDR3 spells CASSPIEVVNYGYTF. CDR3 in DNA: TGTGCCAGCAGCCCTATTGAGGTCGTTAACTATGGCTACACCTTC.

This rearrangement joins TRBV25-1 to TRBJ1-1; D call uncertain. Germline values: CDR1 MGHDK, CDR2 SYGVNS. Trimming pared 0 bases from V and 2 bases from J, leaving 4 bases between. CDR3 length equals 13 residues. The CDR3 protein is CASSEYGNTEAFF. DNA for the CDR3: TGTGCCAGCAGTGAATATGGAAACACTGAAGCTTTCTTT.

V usage is TRBV4-3 and J usage is TRBJ2-3; D is perhaps TRBD2 (7 bases). Germline CDR1 LGHNA, CDR2 YSLEER. Trimming pared 5 bases from V and 1 base from J, leaving 16 bases between. The CDR3 has 16 residues. CDR3 residues: CASSNNEGGGTDTQYF. CDR3 DNA: TGCGCCAGCAGCAACAATGAAGGGGGGGGCACAGATACGCAGTATTTT.

The rearrangement links TRBV6-5 to TRBJ1-1; D unclear. Trimming removed 4 bases from V and 3 bases from J, with 15 bases in between. The CDR3 extends over 15 amino acids. Germline V gene data show CDR1 as MNHEY and CDR2 as SVGAGI. CDR3 coding DNA: TGTGCCAGCAGTTCCAGCATTGTTGTGGACACTGAAGCTTTCTTT. Its protein product is CASSSSIVVDTEAFF.

The chain has TRBV1 and TRBJ2-5; no DNA check was done on the table's D call, TRBD2. TRBV1 has pseudogene status. The CDR3 length is 15 residues. DNA of the CDR3: TGCACCAGCAGCCCAGTGACTAGCGGGGGAGAGACCCAGTACTTC. Encoded protein: CTSSPVTSGGETQYF.

The chain joins TRBV27 to TRBJ2-3; no definite D call. The V gene's germline CDR1 is MNHEY and CDR2 SMNVEV (reference sequence). CDR3 length: 13 residues. V lost 5 bases to trimming and J lost 0 bases, with 6 bases between them. The CDR3 is CASSITSTDTQYF. Written as DNA, the CDR3 is TGTGCCAGCAGTATCACTAGCACAGATACGCAGTATTTT.

This chain connects TRBV5-8 to TRBJ1-3; D gene ambiguous. V was cut by 0 bases and J by 0 bases, with 7 bases left in between. The germline V gene has CDR1 SGHTS and CDR2 YDEGEE. CDR3 length: 15 residues. CDR3 sequence (DNA): TGTGCCAGCAGCTTGGGTCAAAGCTCTGGAAACACCATATATTTT. Residues: CASSLGQSSGNTIYF.

This rearrangement joins TRBV9 to TRBJ2-1; D ambiguous. Trimming took off 3 bases at V and 10 bases at J, with 8 bases between the two ends. CDR1 is SGDLS and CDR2 is YYNGEE in the germline V gene. The CDR3 loop spans 11 amino acids. Here the CDR3 DNA reads TGTGCCAGCAGCGAGGGTGGAGAGCAGTTCTTC. Protein product: CASSEGGEQFF.

The chain links TRBV11-2 to TRBJ2-1; 8 bases are shared with TRBD2. This CDR3 contains 17 residues. Per germline, CDR1 SGHAT and CDR2 FQNNGV. V lost 0 bases, J lost 8 bases, and 12 bases stayed unmatched. The DNA of the CDR3 is TGTGCCAGCAGCTTAGACCCGATGGGCGGGGGGAGACATGAGCAGTTCTTC. Protein sequence: CASSLDPMGGGRHEQFF. Looking up the rest from reference TRBV11-2 and TRBJ2-1 gives the full variable domain: EAGVAQSPRYKIIEKRQSVAFWCNPISGHATLYWYQQILGQGPKLLIQFQNNGVVDDSQLPKDRFSAERLKGVDSTLKIQPAKLEDSAVYLCASSLDPMGGGRHEQFFGPGTRLTVL.

V usage is TRBV28 and J usage is TRBJ1-2, with TRBD1 matching over 7 bases. Losses at the gene ends were 2 bases for V and 5 bases for J; bases not matched to a gene: 8. The CDR3 is 15 amino acids. Germline loops: CDR1 MDHEN, CDR2 SYDVKM. The DNA of the CDR3 is TGTGCCAGCAGTTTAGGACAGGCGGATTATTATGGCTACACCTTC. It encodes CASSLGQADYYGYTF.

This chain's CDR3 is CASTREEGTGSYEQYF. Written as DNA, the CDR3 is TGTGCCAGCACCAGGGAGGAGGGGACAGGGAGCTACGAGCAGTACTTC. The chain uses TRBV9 and TRBJ2-7; 9 nucleotides agree with TRBD1. V shed 6 bases and J 3 bases; nucleotides not matched to a gene: 13. Per the germline V gene, CDR1 is SGDLS and CDR2 is YYNGEE. The CDR3 has 16 residues.

This chain connects TRBV9 to TRBJ1-5; no reliable D call. The germline gives CDR1 SGDLS, CDR2 YYNGEE. The ends were cut back, 3 bases at V and 5 bases at J, with 15 bases in the middle. The CDR3 loop spans 15 amino acids. DNA of the CDR3: TGTGCCAGCAGCGAAGGGAGGGCAACCGATCAGCCCCAGCATTTT. Its protein is CASSEGRATDQPQHF.

A note on this clone: A read error may account for a junction end that differs from germline. The chain couples TRBV7-7 to TRBJ2-1, with D unclear. Germline lookup yields CDR1 SSHAT and CDR2 FNYEAQ (reference sequence). The CDR3 loop spans 14 amino acids. CDR3 sequence: CASSSDWNPNEQFF. DNA for the CDR3: TGTGCTAGCAGCTCTGACTGGAACCCCAATGAGCAGTTCTTC.

The rearrangement uses TRBV5-5 and TRBJ2-5, with D unclear. Germline lookup yields CDR1 SGHKS and CDR2 YYEKEE (reference sequence). Trimming took 1 base from V and 5 from J, leaving 18 bases between them. The CDR3 totals 16 residues. The CDR3 loop is CASSLRLDAFRETQYF. CDR3 nucleotide sequence: TGTGCCAGCAGCTTGCGGTTAGACGCCTTCCGTGAGACCCAGTACTTC.

The chain combines TRBV6-5 with TRBJ1-6; D might be TRBD1 (5 bases). V lost 3 bases to trimming and J lost 6 bases, with 12 bases between them. Looked up from germline, CDR1 is MNHEY and CDR2 is SVGAGI. There are 15 residues in the CDR3. The CDR3 loop is CASSYAQGLNSPLHF. CDR3 sequence (DNA): TGTGCCAGCAGTTATGCTCAGGGACTTAATTCACCCCTCCACTTT.

V and J are TRBV7-6 and TRBJ2-7; D may be TRBD1 or TRBD2 (5 bases each). This CDR3 spans 13 amino acids. Germline V gene sequence: CDR1 SGHVS, CDR2 FNYEAQ. Trimming stripped 5 bases from V and 1 base from J, with 9 bases between. The CDR3 DNA sequence: TGTGCCAGCAGCATCGGGGCGTCCTACGAGCAGTACTTC. Translation gives CASSIGASYEQYF.